The 9 T cell receptor beta chains below were found in one sample sequenced in a study of blood T cell repertoires in COVID-19 (dated by TCRdb to about 2020). Libraries were constructed by the immunoSEQ multiplex PCR assay. TCRdb limited this immuneACCESS table to in-frame rearrangements with V and J called. A share of clones is missing; checked studies link under half to unresolved V genes, and the rest is unexplained. This sample is represented by about 11,000 clones; roughly 86% of them were singletons. The ten top clones hold 25% to 40% of the sample. Source material: peripheral blood. These receptors all stem from a man aged 45-60 years with active COVID-19.

This sequence joins TRBV25-1 and TRBJ2-7; 10 nucleotides match TRBD2. J lost 7 bases, V lost 4 bases, and 7 bases had no gene match. The CDR3 sequence is 14 residues long. Germline V gene lookup returns CDR1 MGHDK and CDR2 SYGVNS. The CDR3 sequence is CASSVSGRFFEQYF. In DNA, the CDR3 is TGTGCCAGCAGTGTTAGCGGGAGGTTCTTTGAGCAGTACTTC.

Comments on this clone: One end of the junction varies from germline; a read error may be responsible. The V call is TRBV30, the J call TRBJ2-5; TRBD2 matches at 14 bases. Germline lookup yields CDR1 GTSNPN and CDR2 SVGIG (reference sequence). This CDR3 spans 16 amino acids. CDR3 protein: CACYLRASGLAGVYHF. CDR3 DNA: TGTGCCTGTTATCTCCGGGCCTCGGGACTAGCGGGAGTTTATCACTTC.

This clone occurred once. The J gene is TRBJ2-3, the V gene TRBV24-1; D is perhaps TRBD1 (6 bases). Trimming pared 3 bases from V and 0 bases from J, leaving 12 bases between. The CDR3 runs 16 residues. The germline V gene has CDR1 KGHDR and CDR2 SFDVKD. In nucleotides, the CDR3 is TGTGCCACCAGTGATCAACAGGGTCGGAGCACAGATACGCAGTATTTT. This translates into CATSDQQGRSTDTQYF.

A few counts support this clone. CDR3 region: CASSSFPGQTSSSYEQYF. The CDR3, as DNA: TGTGCCAGCAGCTCGTTTCCGGGACAGACCTCGAGCTCCTACGAGCAGTACTTC. This sequence joins TRBV11-2 and TRBJ2-7, with 7 bases matching TRBD1. Germline V gene data show CDR1 as SGHAT and CDR2 as FQNNGV. After removal of 4 bases from V and 0 bases from J, the junction contained 15 bases not matched to a gene. The CDR3 runs 18 residues. Based on the CDR3 plus reference TRBV11-2 and TRBJ2-7, the full variable domain is EAGVAQSPRYKIIEKRQSVAFWCNPISGHATLYWYQQILGQGPKLLIQFQNNGVVDDSQLPKDRFSAERLKGVDSTLKIQPAKLEDSAVYLCASSSFPGQTSSSYEQYFGPGTRLTVT.

The chain links TRBV19 to TRBJ1-1; tentatively, D is TRBD1 (5 bases). The CDR3 length is 15 residues. V lost 3 bases and J lost 1, with 12 bases in between. Per germline, CDR1 LNHDA and CDR2 SQIVND (reference sequence). CDR3 sequence reads: CASSILGGENTEAFF. DNA of the CDR3: TGTGCCAGTAGTATTTTGGGAGGGGAGAACACTGAAGCTTTCTTT. Drawing the rest from reference TRBV19 and TRBJ1-1, the complete variable domain is DGGITQSPKYLFRKEGQNVTLSCEQNLNHDAMYWYRQDPGQGLRLIYYSQIVNDFQKGDIAEGYSVSREKKESFPLTVTSAQKNPTAFYLCASSILGGENTEAFFGQGTRLTVV.

This clone was seen a few times. V usage is TRBV27 and J usage is TRBJ1-6; perhaps TRBD1 as D (5 bases). Trimming left V 5 bases short and J 16 bases short, with 15 bases between. Germline CDR1 and CDR2: MNHEY and SMNVEV (reference sequence). This CDR3 contains 12 residues. DNA of the CDR3: TGTGCCAGCAGTCCCGGGGGAGGCGATCTCCACTTT. This sequence encodes CASSPGGGDLHF.

The rearrangement uses TRBV28 and TRBJ2-1; TRBD1 matches at 7 bases. The CDR3 runs 16 residues. The germline V gene encodes CDR1 MDHEN and CDR2 SYDVKM. V was clipped by 3 bases and J by 0 bases; unmatched bases: 5. The CDR3 sequence is CASSFYQGDSYNEQFF. CDR3 nucleotides: TGTGCCAGCAGTTTTTATCAGGGGGACTCCTACAATGAGCAGTTCTTC.

This chain links TRBV6-5 with TRBJ2-7; D remains ambiguous. This CDR3 contains 15 residues. Germline assignment: CDR1 MNHEY and CDR2 SVGAGI. Trimming cost V 0 bases and J 0 bases, with 9 bases left between them. The DNA of the CDR3 is TGTGCCAGCAGTTACTCTAGGCGGAGCTCCTACGAGCAGTACTTC. Translated, it gives CASSYSRRSSYEQYF.

This clone was observed once. The gene calls are TRBV4-2 and TRBJ2-1, with 10 nucleotides matching TRBD2. This CDR3 contains 18 residues. Germline V gene lookup returns CDR1 LGHNA and CDR2 YNFKEQ. V shed 0 bases and J 3 bases; nucleotides not matched to a gene: 8. CDR3 in DNA: TGTGCCAGCAGCCAAGATTGGGCTAGCGGGAGTAGCTACAATGAGCAGTTCTTC. Amino acids: CASSQDWASGSSYNEQFF.